Described below is a single T cell receptor (beta chain) sequence and its context. Trimming left V 4 bases short and J 2 bases short, with 10 bases between. CDR3 length: 14 residues. Germline V gives CDR1 SGHRS, CDR2 YFSETQ. In the authors' methods: Amplifying reference gene primers gave estimates of nucleated cell counts. Measured with immunoSEQ multiplex PCR; TCRdb has only the in-frame clones, and not every one. Clone size and V and J calls were adopted from that table, with D and trimming inferred from the DNA. The sample has 60,000 to 75,000 clones; 70% to 85% are singletons. This entry belongs to a study of blood T cell repertoires in COVID-19.

The chain uses TRBV5-1 and TRBJ2-1, with D possibly TRBD2 on 6 matching bases. Specimen: peripheral blood. This receptor was identified in a woman between 50 and 59 years old with acute or convalescent COVID-19. The DNA of the CDR3 is TGCGCCAGCAGCGTTAGCGGAACCTACAATGAGCAGTTCTTC. Amino acids: CASSVSGTYNEQFF.